The sequence of this T cell receptor (beta chain) was determined in a study of blood T cell repertoires in COVID-19. The overall study: Acute-phase and convalescent COVID-19 samples originated in the United States, Italy and Spain. PBMCs, B-cell-depleted T cells, or T cells were the source of the cDNA or gDNA that made up the material.

In the source study's methods: Estimation of nucleated cell counts relied on the amplification of reference gene primers. The data were produced by immunoSEQ multiplex PCR, yet TCRdb's version contains in-frame clones alone and is incomplete. V and J calls plus clone size are reproduced from that table; the DNA served to infer D and trimming. The repertoire includes 30,000 to 50,000 clones, over 80% of them detected once, and 15% to 18% sits in the top ten. V was clipped by 0 bases and J by 2 bases, with 5 bases between them. The CDR3 runs 12 residues. The V gene's germline CDR1 is GTSNPN and CDR2 SVGIG (reference sequence). This clone was counted between two and nine times.

The chain has TRBV30 and TRBJ2-7; D gene unclear. The sequenced sample consisted of peripheral blood. This clonotype was obtained from a woman in her thirties in a cohort sampled during active COVID-19. Here the CDR3 reads CAWSVLTYEQYF. The DNA of the CDR3 is TGTGCCTGGAGTGTACTTACCTACGAGCAGTACTTC. The full variable domain, with the rest looked up from reference TRBV30 and TRBJ2-7, is SQTIHQWPATLVQPVGSPLSLECTVEGTSNPNLYWYRQAAGRGLQLLFYSVGIGQISSEVPQNLSASRPQDRQFILSSKKLLLSDSGFYLCAWSVLTYEQYFGPGTRLTVT.